The 2 T cell receptor beta chains presented below share a single source sample, sequenced in a study of blood T cell repertoires in COVID-19 (dated by TCRdb to the early 2020s). The library came from the immunoSEQ multiplex PCR assay. Here the immuneACCESS table is served through TCRdb, limited to in-frame sequences with V and J called. Missing clones are a known gap in these copies; in checked studies unresolved V genes cover under half, and the rest lacks a known reason. The sample records some 150,000 clones, around three quarters of which are singletons. The ten largest make up around 1.7% of the sample. Sequenced sample: peripheral blood. Source of these receptors: a man aged 80 or over with acute or convalescent COVID-19.

The V gene is TRBV4-3, the J gene TRBJ1-2, with TRBD1 matching over 8 bases. This CDR3 contains 16 residues. CDR1 and CDR2 from the germline V gene are LGHNA and YSLEER. After removal of 0 bases from V and 4 bases from J, the junction contained 7 bases not matched to a gene. CDR3 bases: TGCGCCAGCAGCCAAGATGGGACAGGCTCATTCTATGGCTACACCTTC. Protein product: CASSQDGTGSFYGYTF.

This clone is a singleton in its sample. The V gene is TRBV27, the J gene TRBJ2-3, with 14 bases fitting TRBD2. Germline CDR1 is MNHEY and CDR2 is SMNVEV (reference sequence). This CDR3 has 16 amino acids. V gave up 4 bases and J gave up 5 bases; unmatched junction bases: 5. CDR3 nucleotide sequence: TGTGCCAGCAGTTCCGGGACTAGCGGGAGCCTAGATACGCAGTATTTT. Its protein product is CASSSGTSGSLDTQYF.